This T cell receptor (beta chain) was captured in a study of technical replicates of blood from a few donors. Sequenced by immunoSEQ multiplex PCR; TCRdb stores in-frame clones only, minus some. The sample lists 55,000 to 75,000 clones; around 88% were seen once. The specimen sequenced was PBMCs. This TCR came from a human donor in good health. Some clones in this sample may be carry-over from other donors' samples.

The CDR3: CASLAGGPVNIQYF. CDR3 coding DNA: TGTGCCAGCCTAGCGGGGGGGCCTGTTAACATTCAGTACTTC. The J gene is TRBJ2-4, the V gene TRBV2, with 12 bases aligning to TRBD2. This CDR3 is built from 14 residues. V was clipped by 8 bases and J by 7 bases; unmatched bases: 6. CDR1 SNHLY and CDR2 FYNNEI come from the germline V gene.